These 3 T cell receptor beta chains were sequenced from one sample in a study of human CD8 memory T cell subsets. Libraries for TCR beta were constructed using UMI-labeled 5' RACE. TCRdb reworked the 5' RACE reads into one entry per CDR3 protein, no DNA. This table holds 9,000 to 13,000 distinct CDR3 sequences. The sample consisted of CD8+ T cells from PBMCs. Receptors were obtained from a human donor in good health.

The rearrangement uses TRBV7-3 and TRBJ2-3; lacking DNA, the TRBD1 call made by TCRdb goes unchecked. This CDR3 comprises 15 residues. Germline V gives CDR1 SGHTA, CDR2 FQGTGA. The CDR3: CASSSSGGRADTQYF.

The V call is TRBV7-2, the J call TRBJ1-3; the D call of TRBD1 rests on TCRdb alone, since no DNA is present to check it. The CDR3 is 15 residues long. CDR1 SGHTA and CDR2 FQGNSA come from the germline V gene. The CDR3 region is CASSWDPRVGNTIYF.

CDR3 protein: CASSFSGEQYF. The chain uses TRBV5-6 and TRBJ2-7. The CDR3 consists of 11 residues. Per the germline V gene, CDR1 is SGHDT and CDR2 is YYEEEE.